This TCR beta chain originates from a study of blood T cell repertoires in COVID-19. Repertoires were generated with immunoSEQ multiplex PCR, while TCRdb's copy carries only in-frame clones and drops some. The sample consists of 110,000 or so clones, around four fifths of them appearing once. Per germline, CDR1 KGHSH and CDR2 LQKENI. Unmatched junction bases numbered 8, after V lost 3 bases and J lost 4 bases. The CDR3 is made up of 15 amino acids. J is TRBJ2-5 and V is TRBV18, with 7 nucleotides matching TRBD1. The receptor was derived from a woman aged 40 to 50 with acute or convalescent COVID-19. The material sequenced was peripheral blood. This CDR3 is CASSPSTGWGETQYF. The CDR3 DNA is TGTGCCAGCTCACCTTCGACAGGGTGGGGAGAGACCCAGTACTTC.